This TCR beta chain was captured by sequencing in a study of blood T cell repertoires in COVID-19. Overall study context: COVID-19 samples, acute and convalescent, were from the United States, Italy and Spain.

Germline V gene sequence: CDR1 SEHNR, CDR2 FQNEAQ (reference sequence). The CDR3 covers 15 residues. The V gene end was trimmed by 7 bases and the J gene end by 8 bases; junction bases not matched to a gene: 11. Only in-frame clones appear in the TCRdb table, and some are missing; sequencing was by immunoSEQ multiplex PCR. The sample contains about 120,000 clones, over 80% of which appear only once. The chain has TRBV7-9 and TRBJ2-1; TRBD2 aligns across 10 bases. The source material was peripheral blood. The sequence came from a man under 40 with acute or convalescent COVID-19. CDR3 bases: TGTGCCAGCATCGAAGCGGGGGGGAGCTTGTATGAGCAGTTCTTC. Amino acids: CASIEAGGSLYEQFF.